The 24 T cell receptor beta chains below were found in one sample sequenced in a study of blood T cell repertoires in COVID-19. Only in-frame clones appear in the TCRdb table, and some are missing; sequencing was by immunoSEQ multiplex PCR. The table shows roughly 300,000 clones, with around 90% occurring only once. The sequencing input was peripheral blood. All receptors come from a man between 18 and 29 years old with active or convalescent COVID-19.

The chain couples TRBV28 to TRBJ1-2; no firm D call. The CDR3 runs 14 residues. Trimming cost V 4 bases and J 1 base, with 10 bases left between them. The V gene's germline CDR1 is MDHEN and CDR2 SYDVKM. CDR3 nucleotides: TGTGCCAGCAGTTCGGCCGGAGATAACTATGGCTACACCTTC. It encodes CASSSAGDNYGYTF.

Ten or more counts support this clone. A read error may account for a junction end that differs from germline. V gene TRBV6-5 combines with J gene TRBJ2-3; D is perhaps TRBD2 (5 bases). Germline V lookup: CDR1 MNHEY, CDR2 SVGAGI. The CDR3 is made up of 15 amino acids. CDR3 DNA: TGTGCCTTACCCAAAGGGCGGGCGAGCAAAGATACGCAGTATTTT. It is translated as CALPKGRASKDTQYF.

This sequence joins TRBV5-6 and TRBJ2-1; D is perhaps TRBD2 (6 bases). With 4 bases removed from V and 7 bases from J, the gap between germline ends came to 24 bases. Germline lookup yields CDR1 SGHDT and CDR2 YYEEEE. The CDR3 runs 17 residues. The CDR3 sequence: CASSRQFTLAGQNEQFF. Here the CDR3 DNA reads TGTGCCAGCAGCCGCCAATTTACTCTGGCGGGGCAAAATGAGCAGTTCTTC.

V gene TRBV11-2 combines with J gene TRBJ1-2, with 8 bases aligning to TRBD1. This CDR3 is 16 amino acids long. Germline values: CDR1 SGHAT, CDR2 FQNNGV. Trimming at V came to 0 bases and at J to 5 bases, leaving 8 bases not matched to a gene. CDR3 sequence reads: CASSLDSAGGLYGYTF. The CDR3 nucleotides read TGTGCCAGCAGCTTAGATTCGGCAGGGGGCCTTTATGGCTACACCTTC.

The chain links TRBV5-1 to TRBJ2-7; no reliable D call. This CDR3 region has 14 residues. Germline values: CDR1 SGHRS, CDR2 YFSETQ. Trimming removed 3 bases from V and 5 bases from J, with 15 bases in between. CDR3 region: CASSWLSSSDEQYF. Here the CDR3 DNA reads TGCGCCAGCAGCTGGCTATCTTCAAGCGACGAGCAGTACTTC.

The V gene is TRBV25-1, the J gene TRBJ2-5; 11 bases map to TRBD2. Unmatched junction bases numbered 6, after V lost 3 bases and J lost 3 bases. This CDR3 contains 16 residues. Germline V lookup: CDR1 MGHDK, CDR2 SYGVNS. The CDR3 region has the DNA TGTGCCAGCAGTGACCCCGGGACTAGCGGTAAAGAGACCCAGTACTTC. Protein product: CASSDPGTSGKETQYF.

The chain recombines TRBV9 with TRBJ2-1, with 7 bases matching TRBD2. Looked up from germline, CDR1 is SGDLS and CDR2 is YYNGEE. There are 15 residues in the CDR3. After removal of 1 base from V and 8 bases from J, the junction contained 9 bases not matched to a gene. CDR3 sequence reads: CASSVRLAGGDEQFF. In DNA form, the CDR3 reads TGTGCCAGCAGCGTAAGACTAGCAGGTGGGGATGAGCAGTTCTTC.

Worth noting for this clone: Other nucleotide sequences from this sample produce the same CDR3. The rearrangement joins TRBV2 to TRBJ1-1; 9 nucleotides line up with TRBD1. The germline gives CDR1 SNHLY, CDR2 FYNNEI. Trimming removed 5 bases from V and 3 bases from J; junction bases left unmatched: 4. This CDR3 is 14 amino acids long. The CDR3 reads CASSRGDRDTEAFF. The CDR3 DNA reads TGTGCCAGCAGTAGAGGGGACAGGGACACTGAAGCTTTCTTT. Full variable domain (remainder filled in from reference TRBV2 and TRBJ1-1): EPEVTQTPSHQVTQMGQEVILRCVPISNHLYFYWYRQILGQKVEFLVSFYNNEISEKSEIFDDQFSVERPDGSNFTLKIRSTKLEDSAMYFCASSRGDRDTEAFFGQGTRLTVV.

V gene TRBV6-2 or TRBV6-3 combines with J gene TRBJ1-1, with 8 bases lining up with TRBD1. This CDR3 comprises 14 residues. The germline V gene encodes CDR1 MNHEY and CDR2 SVGEGT. V lost 2 bases and J lost 4; bases outside the gene matches: 3. CDR3 loop: CASSYADRGTEAFF. The DNA for the CDR3 is TGTGCCAGCAGTTACGCCGACAGGGGCACTGAAGCTTTCTTT.

For the CDR3, the DNA is TGTGCCAGCAGCTTGGCTAGTGGGACAGGGATGCGGGAGACCCAGTACTTC. As protein: CASSLASGTGMRETQYF. The rearrangement joins TRBV5-4 to TRBJ2-5; 9 bases match TRBD1. This CDR3 region has 17 residues. Per germline, CDR1 SGHNT and CDR2 YYREEE (reference sequence). Germline trimming cut 0 bases from V and 5 bases from J; bases unmatched to any gene: 11.

CDR3 sequence (DNA): TGCGCCAGCAGCGCTACTCACAATGAGCAGTTCTTC. It specifies CASSATHNEQFF. This chain links TRBV5-1 with TRBJ2-1; unclear D gene. V dropped 4 bases and J dropped 5 bases, with 7 bases sitting between them. There are 12 residues in the CDR3. Germline V gene sequence: CDR1 SGHRS, CDR2 YFSETQ.

This clone appeared a single time. This sequence joins TRBV9 and TRBJ1-4, with 7 bases fitting TRBD1. The junction had 12 bases not matched to a gene; V was cut back by 3 bases and J by 1 base. Germline loops: CDR1 SGDLS, CDR2 YYNGEE. The CDR3 length is 18 residues. CDR3 amino acids: CASSAGGFLLGTNEKLFF. In nucleotides, the CDR3 is TGTGCCAGCAGCGCAGGGGGTTTCTTGTTAGGAACTAATGAAAAACTGTTTTTT.

V and J are TRBV21-1 and TRBJ2-3; the table names TRBD2, a call not compared with the DNA. TRBV21-1 is a known pseudogene. This CDR3 spans 20 amino acids. CDR3 loop: CASSWPPASGVFSSTDTQYF. The CDR3 coding sequence is TGTGCCAGCAGCTGGCCCCCTGCTAGCGGGGTTTTTTCTAGCACAGATACGCAGTATTTT.

In DNA, the CDR3 is TGTGCCAGCAGCTTAGCGTCACTGTATAAAGAGACCCAGTACTTC. It encodes CASSLASLYKETQYF. V usage is TRBV13 and J usage is TRBJ2-5; D not certain. This CDR3 has 15 amino acids. V was pared by 1 base and J by 3 bases, with 12 bases between. Germline V gene data show CDR1 as PRHDT and CDR2 as FYEKMQ (reference sequence).

The chain combines TRBV27 with TRBJ1-4; D remains unclear. Trimming cost V 11 bases and J 2 bases, with 15 bases left between them. This CDR3 has 14 residues. CDR1 is MNHEY and CDR2 is SMNVEV in the germline V gene (reference sequence). The CDR3: CAPSTGSTNEKLFF. The CDR3 DNA sequence: TGTGCCCCCAGTACCGGGTCGACTAATGAAAAACTGTTTTTT. Based on the CDR3 plus reference TRBV27 and TRBJ1-4, the full variable domain is EAQVTQNPRYLITVTGKKLTVTCSQNMNHEYMSWYRQDPGLGLRQIYYSMNVEVTDKGDVPEGYKVSRKEKRNFPLILESPSPNQTSLYFCAPSTGSTNEKLFFGSGTQLSVL.

The rearrangement uses TRBV19 and TRBJ2-3; 8 bases map to TRBD2. Germline V CDR1 and CDR2: LNHDA, SQIVND (reference sequence). V gave up 3 bases and J gave up 2 bases; unmatched junction bases: 7. The CDR3 sequence is 16 residues long. CDR3 nucleotide sequence: TGTGCCAGTAGTATTTGGGCGGGGGGACACACAGATACGCAGTATTTT. Its translation: CASSIWAGGHTDTQYF.

This clone was seen once. CDR3 bases: TGTGCCAGCAGCCCGACTAGCGGCCCCTCCTACAATGAGCAGTTCTTC. Amino acid sequence: CASSPTSGPSYNEQFF. The rearrangement links TRBV7-9 to TRBJ2-1; 9 bases match TRBD2. V trimming: 5 bases; J trimming: 0 bases; junction bases outside the gene matches: 5. Germline V gene data show CDR1 as SEHNR and CDR2 as FQNEAQ (reference sequence). This CDR3 is 16 amino acids long.

This chain connects TRBV6-1 to TRBJ2-7; possibly TRBD2 for D (6 bases). CDR3 size: 15 residues. Between the trimmed V and J ends, which lost 3 bases and 5 bases, there was a span of 17 bases. Germline CDR1 MNHNS, CDR2 SASEGT. The CDR3 DNA sequence: TGTGCCAGCAGTGACGGGGGTTGGGAGCGGCACGAGCAGTACTTC. It is translated as CASSDGGWERHEQYF.

In this sample, this clone turned up once. CDR3 sequence reads: CASSVGRSTEKLFF. The CDR3 DNA reads TGTGCCAGCAGCGTAGGGCGGTCGACTGAAAAACTGTTTTTT. The genes are TRBV9 and TRBJ1-4; D not resolved. The CDR3 is made up of 14 amino acids. The V and J ends lost 0 bases and 7 bases respectively, with 10 bases between them. Germline V gene sequence: CDR1 SGDLS, CDR2 YYNGEE.

The DNA of the CDR3 is TGTGCCAGCAGCTTACTCGCAGGGGGCGCCTACGAGCAGTACTTC. Its translation: CASSLLAGGAYEQYF. The V and J genes are TRBV7-9 and TRBJ2-7; 8 bases align to TRBD1. Germline V gene sequence: CDR1 SEHNR, CDR2 FQNEAQ (reference sequence). The CDR3 is 15 residues long. V shed 2 bases, J shed 2 bases, and the junction held 5 bases outside the gene matches.

The chain uses TRBV4-1 and TRBJ1-5; the D gene is possibly TRBD1 (6 bases). CDR3 length: 16 residues. V was pared by 0 bases and J by 6 bases, with 15 bases between. Germline V gene sequence: CDR1 MGHRA, CDR2 YSYEKL. The CDR3 coding sequence is TGCGCCAGCAGCCAAGAGGGGGCAGGGGTGGTTCAGCCCCAGCATTTT. Protein sequence: CASSQEGAGVVQPQHF.

V usage is TRBV9 and J usage is TRBJ1-5, with TRBD1 identical over 8 bases. CDR3 size: 14 residues. The V gene's germline CDR1 is SGDLS and CDR2 YYNGEE. J was trimmed by 7 bases and V by 3 bases; bases with no gene match: 6. For the CDR3, the DNA is TGTGCCAGCAGCGCCACAGGGGGTGGACAGCCCCAGCATTTT. This gives the protein CASSATGGGQPQHF.

In this sample, this clone turned up a few times. This chain joins TRBV18 and TRBJ2-7; TRBD1 matches at 10 bases. The germline V gene has CDR1 KGHSH and CDR2 LQKENI. Losses at the gene ends were 3 bases for V and 7 bases for J; bases not matched to a gene: 3. This CDR3 region has 13 residues. The CDR3 coding sequence is TGTGCCAGCTCACCCGACAGGGGGCTTGAGCAGTACTTC. Its protein is CASSPDRGLEQYF.

The chain recombines TRBV4-1 with TRBJ2-5; 13 bases align to TRBD2. V shed 3 bases, J shed 4 bases, and the junction held 8 bases outside the gene matches. The CDR3 extends over 17 amino acids. Germline V gives CDR1 MGHRA, CDR2 YSYEKL. The CDR3 bases are TGCGCCAGCAGCCAGGGACTAGCGGGGAGGGTGTCAGAGACCCAGTACTTC. This encodes CASSQGLAGRVSETQYF.